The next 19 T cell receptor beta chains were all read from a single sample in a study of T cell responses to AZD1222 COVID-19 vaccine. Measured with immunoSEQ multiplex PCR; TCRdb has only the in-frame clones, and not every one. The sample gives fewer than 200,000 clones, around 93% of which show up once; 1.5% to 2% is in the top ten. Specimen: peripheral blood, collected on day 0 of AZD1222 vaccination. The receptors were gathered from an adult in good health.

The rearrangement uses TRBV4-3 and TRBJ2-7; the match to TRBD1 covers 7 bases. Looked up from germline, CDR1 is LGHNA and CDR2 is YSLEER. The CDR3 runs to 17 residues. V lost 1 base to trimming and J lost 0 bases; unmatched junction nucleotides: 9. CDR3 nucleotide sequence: TGCGCCAGCAGCCAAGGCCGCTACGGACAGGACTCCTACGAGCAGTACTTC. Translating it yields CASSQGRYGQDSYEQYF.

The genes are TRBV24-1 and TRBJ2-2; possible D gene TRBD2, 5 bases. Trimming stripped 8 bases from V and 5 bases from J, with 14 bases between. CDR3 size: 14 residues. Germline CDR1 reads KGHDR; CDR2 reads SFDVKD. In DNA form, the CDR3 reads TGTGCCACCATGGGAGTTGGGAAAACCGGGGAGCTGTTTTTT. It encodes CATMGVGKTGELFF.

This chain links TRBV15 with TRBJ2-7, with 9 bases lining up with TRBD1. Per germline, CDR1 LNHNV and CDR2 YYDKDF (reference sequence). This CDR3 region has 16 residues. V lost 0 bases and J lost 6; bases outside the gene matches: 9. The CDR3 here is CATSRDLGTGSGEQYF. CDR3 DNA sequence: TGTGCCACCAGCAGAGATCTCGGGACAGGGAGTGGCGAGCAGTACTTC.

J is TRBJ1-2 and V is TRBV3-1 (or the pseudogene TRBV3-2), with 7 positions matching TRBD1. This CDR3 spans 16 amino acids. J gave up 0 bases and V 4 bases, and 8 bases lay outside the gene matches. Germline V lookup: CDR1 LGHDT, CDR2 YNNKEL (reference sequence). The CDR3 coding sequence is TGTGCCAGCAGCCCACGGACAGGCCTAGCTAACTATGGCTACACCTTC. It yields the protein CASSPRTGLANYGYTF.

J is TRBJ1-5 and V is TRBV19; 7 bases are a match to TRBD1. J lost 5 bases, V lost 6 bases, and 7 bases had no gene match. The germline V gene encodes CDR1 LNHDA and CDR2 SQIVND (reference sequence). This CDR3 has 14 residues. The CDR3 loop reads CASRGTEPYQPQHF. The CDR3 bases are TGTGCCAGTAGGGGGACAGAACCCTATCAGCCCCAGCATTTT.

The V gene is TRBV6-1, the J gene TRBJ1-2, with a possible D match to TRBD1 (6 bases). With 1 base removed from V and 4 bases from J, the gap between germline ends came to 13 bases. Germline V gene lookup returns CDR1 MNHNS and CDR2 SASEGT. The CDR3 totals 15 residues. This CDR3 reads CASSEGGGVVYGYTF. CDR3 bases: TGTGCCAGCAGTGAAGGGGGGGGCGTAGTCTATGGCTACACCTTC.

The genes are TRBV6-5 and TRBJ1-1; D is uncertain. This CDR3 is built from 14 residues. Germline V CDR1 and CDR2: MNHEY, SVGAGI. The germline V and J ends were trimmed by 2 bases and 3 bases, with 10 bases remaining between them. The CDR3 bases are TGTGCCAGCAGTTACGAGGGATCGGACACTGAAGCTTTCTTT. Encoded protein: CASSYEGSDTEAFF.

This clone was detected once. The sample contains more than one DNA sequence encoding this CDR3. The CDR3 nucleotides are TGTGCCGGCCTCCGAGGAAACACCATATATTTT. The encoded protein is CAGLRGNTIYF. The chain has TRBV28 and TRBJ1-3; D is ambiguous. Germline assignment: CDR1 MDHEN and CDR2 SYDVKM. Trimming pared 11 bases from V and 4 bases from J, leaving 9 bases between. This CDR3 has 11 residues.

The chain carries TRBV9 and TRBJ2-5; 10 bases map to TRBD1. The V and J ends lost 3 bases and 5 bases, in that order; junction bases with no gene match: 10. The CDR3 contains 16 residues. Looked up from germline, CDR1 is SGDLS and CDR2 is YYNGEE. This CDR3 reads CASSADRQGAGETQYF. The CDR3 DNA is TGTGCCAGCAGCGCTGACAGACAGGGGGCCGGGGAGACCCAGTACTTC.

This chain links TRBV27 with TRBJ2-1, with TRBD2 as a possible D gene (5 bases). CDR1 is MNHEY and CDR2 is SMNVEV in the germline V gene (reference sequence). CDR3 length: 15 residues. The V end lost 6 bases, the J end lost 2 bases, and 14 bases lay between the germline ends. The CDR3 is CASRPARTPYNEQFF. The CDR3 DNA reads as TGTGCCAGCAGACCCGCCCGGACTCCCTACAATGAGCAGTTCTTC.

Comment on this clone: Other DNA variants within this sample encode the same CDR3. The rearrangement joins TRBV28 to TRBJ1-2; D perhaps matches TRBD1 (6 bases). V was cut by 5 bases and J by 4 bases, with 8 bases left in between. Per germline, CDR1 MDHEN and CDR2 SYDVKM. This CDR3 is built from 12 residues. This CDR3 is CASSGGLYGYTF. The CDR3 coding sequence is TGTGCCAGCAGTGGGGGCCTCTATGGCTACACCTTC.

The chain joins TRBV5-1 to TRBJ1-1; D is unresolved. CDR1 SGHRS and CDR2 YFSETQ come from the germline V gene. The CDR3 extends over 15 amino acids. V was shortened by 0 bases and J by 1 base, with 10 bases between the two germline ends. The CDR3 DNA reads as TGCGCCAGCAGCTTGGCGGGCACCTCGAACACTGAAGCTTTCTTT. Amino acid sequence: CASSLAGTSNTEAFF.

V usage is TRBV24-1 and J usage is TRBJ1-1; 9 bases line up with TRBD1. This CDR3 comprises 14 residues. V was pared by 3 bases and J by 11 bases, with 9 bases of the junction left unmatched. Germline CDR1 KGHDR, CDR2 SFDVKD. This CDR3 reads CATSDAGQGSVAFF. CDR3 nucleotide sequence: TGTGCCACCAGTGATGCAGGACAGGGGTCCGTGGCTTTCTTT.

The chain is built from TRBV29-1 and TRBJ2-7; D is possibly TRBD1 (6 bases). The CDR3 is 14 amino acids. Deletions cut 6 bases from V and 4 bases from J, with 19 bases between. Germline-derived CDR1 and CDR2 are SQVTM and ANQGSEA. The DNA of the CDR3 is TGCAGCGTGATCCTACTAACAGGGAGTTACGAGCAGTACTTC. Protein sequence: CSVILLTGSYEQYF.

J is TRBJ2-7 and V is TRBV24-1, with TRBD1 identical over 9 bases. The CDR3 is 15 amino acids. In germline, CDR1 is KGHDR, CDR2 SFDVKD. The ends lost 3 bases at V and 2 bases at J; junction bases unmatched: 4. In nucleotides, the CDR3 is TGTGCCACCAGTGATCCCGGGACAGGGACCTACGAGCAGTACTTC. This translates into CATSDPGTGTYEQYF.

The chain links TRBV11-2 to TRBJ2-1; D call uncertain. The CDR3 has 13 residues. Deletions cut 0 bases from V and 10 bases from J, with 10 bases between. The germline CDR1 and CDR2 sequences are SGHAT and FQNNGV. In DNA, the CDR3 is TGTGCCAGCAGCTTAGATCTTAACCTAGAGCAGTTCTTC. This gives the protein CASSLDLNLEQFF.

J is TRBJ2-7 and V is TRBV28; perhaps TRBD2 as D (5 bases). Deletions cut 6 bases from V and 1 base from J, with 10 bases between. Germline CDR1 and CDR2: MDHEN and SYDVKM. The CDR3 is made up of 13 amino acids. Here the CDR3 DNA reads TGTGCCAGCAGGGACCGGGGTTCCTACGAGCAGTACTTC. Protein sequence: CASRDRGSYEQYF.

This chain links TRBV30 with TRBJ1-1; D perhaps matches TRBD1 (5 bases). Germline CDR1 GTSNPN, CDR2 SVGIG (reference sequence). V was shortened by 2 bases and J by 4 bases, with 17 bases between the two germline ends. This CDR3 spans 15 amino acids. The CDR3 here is CAWSNGGVVGTEAFF. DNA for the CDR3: TGTGCCTGGAGTAACGGGGGGGTTGTAGGCACTGAAGCTTTCTTT.

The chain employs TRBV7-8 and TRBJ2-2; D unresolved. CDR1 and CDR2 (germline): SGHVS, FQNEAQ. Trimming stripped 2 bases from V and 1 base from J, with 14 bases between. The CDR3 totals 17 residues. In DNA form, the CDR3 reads TGTGCCAGCAGCTTACCCAGAAGTCTTGGGAACACCGGGGAGCTGTTTTTT. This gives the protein CASSLPRSLGNTGELFF.